This TCR beta chain was captured in a study of response to subunit inactivated influenza vaccine. The study's findings and limits: Researchers suggested that each seasonal influenza vaccination recruits few new T cells.

As concerns this clonotype: Its antigen is not known.

CDR3 length equals 16 residues. V lost 7 bases and J 2 bases, leaving 22 bases between the germline ends. From germline, CDR1 is DFQATT and CDR2 SNEGSKA (reference sequence). MiXCR, applied by TCRdb to the RT-PCR reads, yields one record per CDR3 protein. The sample contains 550,000 to 800,000 distinct CDR3 sequences, about a sixth of which appear only once. The material sequenced was PBMCs from blood, taken about 13 days after vaccination. The chain links TRBV20-1 to TRBJ2-3, with D perhaps TRBD2 (5 bases). The TCR was taken from a man between 45 and 60 years old who received an inactivated influenza vaccine. CDR3 sequence: CSVPPLERSPTDTQYF. DNA for the CDR3: TGCAGTGTCCCGCCTCTTGAGCGGAGTCCCACAGATACGCAGTATTTT.